The rows below give T cell receptor beta chains drawn from one sample of a study of radiotherapy plus CTLA-4 blockade in lung cancer. This table comes from immunoSEQ multiplex PCR, and its TCRdb copy is limited to in-frame clones, with some not included. This table holds some 34,000 clones, roughly 72% found once. Sequenced material: peripheral blood, taken from a patient treated with radiotherapy plus ipilimumab. The receptors come from a human donor with non-small cell lung cancer who had stable disease on radiotherapy plus ipilimumab. The conserved cysteine and the conserved F or W are not part of the CDR3 here.

TRBJ2-2 | TRBV7-9 | 14 | ASSTDRGFNTGELF
TRBJ2-3 | TRBV7-3 | 14 | ASSLGRGRGTDTQY
TRBJ2-6 | TRBV7-9 | 17 | ASSSPRGGSGIGANVLT
TRBJ1-3 | TRBV7-8 | 16 | ASSLLPGQISSGNTIY
TRBJ1-6 | TRBV9 | 13 | ASSVAGTLNSPLH
TRBJ2-7 | TRBV7-9 | 13 | ASSRGGGLMNEQY
TRBJ2-1 | TRBV5-1 | 13 | ASSLPGGDSNEQF
TRBJ1-6 | TRBV5-1 | 17 | ASSLGVQRGGWQNSPLH
TRBJ2-7 | TRBV27 | 13 | ASSPQGAGYYEQY
TRBJ2-1 | TRBV4-2 | 14 | ASSQKAGDAYNEQF
TRBJ1-3 | TRBV30 | 16 | AWSDLHRGGSSGNTIY
- | TRBV10-3 | 11 | AISTGSGYEQY
TRBJ1-1 | TRBV7-9 | 14 | ASSQGTAQMNTEAF
TRBJ2-5 | TRBV5-1 | 13 | ASSFQGAASETQY
TRBJ2-7 | TRBV7-2 | 14 | ASSVGLAGSSYEQY
TRBJ2-7 | TRBV2 | 13 | ASGGQGALTYEQY
TRBJ1-1 | TRBV19 | 13 | ASSMGQGMNTEAF
TRBJ2-7 | TRBV9 | 12 | ASSAGLLSYEQY
TRBJ2-7 | TRBV29-1 | 11 | SVDWGDSYEQY
TRBJ2-3 | TRBV5-6 | 13 | ASSLESVRADTQY
TRBJ1-1 | TRBV5-1 | 12 | ASNEGGRIVEAF
TRBJ1-6 | TRBV7-2 | 9 | ASSRGVALH
TRBJ1-5 | TRBV6-5 | 11 | ASKTGRDQPQH
TRBJ2-3 | TRBV6-5 | 12 | ASSGGQGRDTQY
TRBJ1-6 | TRBV9 | 13 | ASSARGTGASPLH
TRBJ1-2 | TRBV7-8 | 14 | ASSLAGGGSLYGYT
TRBJ1-2 | TRBV6-4 | 13 | ASREDAISNYGYT
TRBJ1-2 | TRBV5-1 | 11 | ASSRTGLGGYT
TRBJ1-2 | TRBV19 | 9 | ASSTGTPVH
TRBJ1-2 | TRBV2 | 12 | ASSDEGRGDGYT
TRBJ1-6 | TRBV5-5 | 13 | ASSLSRGENSPLH
TRBJ2-5 | TRBV5-1 | 13 | ASSVEGVLEETQY
TRBJ2-1 | TRBV7-3 | 12 | ASSAAGGHNEQF
TRBJ1-5 | TRBV7-9 | 15 | ASSLDQQTYGNQPQH
TRBJ2-3 | TRBV10-2 | 13 | ASRPTSGISMTQY